The 24 T cell receptor beta chains given below trace back to one sample, sequenced in a study of identical twins. TCRdb redid the calling of the 5' RACE reads with MiXCR, one entry per CDR3 protein. This sample has 1.5 million or so distinct CDR3 sequences, with about 32% found just once. The sample comprised cord blood. These receptors all stem from a newborn girl in good health.

As to this clonotype: One end of the junction fails to match germline, which may point to a read error. The chain links TRBV7-7 to TRBJ1-6; D gene uncertain. The CDR3 length is 13 residues. Germline CDR1 reads SSHAT; CDR2 reads FNYEAQ (reference sequence). The DNA for the CDR3 is TGTGCTAGCAGCTGCAATAGGAATTCACCCCTCCACTTT. Translated: CASSCNRNSPLHF.

The sample holds a few counts of this clonotype. In DNA, the CDR3 is TGCAGCGTTGAAATCAGGCTCACTAGTTTGCAGTTCTTC. It codes for CSVEIRLTSLQFF. The chain carries TRBV29-1 and TRBJ2-1; TRBD2 might be the D (5 bases). Trimming cost V 2 bases and J 12 bases, with 17 bases left between them. CDR1 SQVTM and CDR2 ANQGSEA come from the germline V gene. The CDR3 runs to 13 residues.

This rearrangement joins TRBV12-3 or TRBV12-4 to TRBJ1-2, with a weak D call TRBD1 (6 bases). Trimming removed 3 bases from V and 4 bases from J, with 15 bases in between. The CDR3 is 15 residues long. The CDR3 reads CASSLAGGQGYGYTF. The CDR3 DNA follows: TGTGCCAGCAGTTTGGCGGGGGGGCAAGGCTATGGCTACACCTTC.

There are many counts of this clonotype. This chain links TRBV29-1 with TRBJ2-3; 8 bases match TRBD1. With V trimmed by 4 bases and J by 0 bases, 6 bases remained unmatched. This CDR3 has 15 amino acids. The germline gives CDR1 SQVTM, CDR2 ANQGSEA. The CDR3 loop reads CSVADRGFSTDTQYF. The CDR3 DNA follows: TGCAGCGTTGCCGACAGGGGTTTTAGCACAGATACGCAGTATTTT.

This clonotype was observed a few times. This chain links TRBV6-1 with TRBJ1-5, with D possibly matching TRBD1 (6 bases). V lost 6 bases and J 0 bases, leaving 15 bases between the germline ends. Per the germline V gene, CDR1 is MNHNS and CDR2 is SASEGT. The CDR3 consists of 16 residues. CDR3 DNA sequence: TGTGCCAGCAGACTGGACAGTTTTTATAGCAATCAGCCCCAGCATTTT. Protein sequence: CASRLDSFYSNQPQHF.

Comments on this clonotype: This may arise from a read error, as a much more abundant clone is one base away. The V and J genes are TRBV24-1 and TRBJ1-5; D possibly corresponds to TRBD1 (5 bases). There are 14 residues in the CDR3. CDR1 is KGHDR, CDR2 SFDVKD, per germline. V was cut by 5 bases and J by 2 bases, with 9 bases left in between. The CDR3 DNA follows: TGTGCCACCAGTGGTTTAGGGGGCAATCAGCCCCAGCATTTT. Protein sequence: CATSGLGGNQPQHF.

The chain joins TRBV28 to TRBJ1-5; 8 nucleotides align to TRBD1. J gave up 4 bases and V 1 base, and 6 bases lay outside the gene matches. The CDR3 is made up of 16 amino acids. Germline-derived CDR1 and CDR2 are MDHEN and SYDVKM. The CDR3 region has the DNA TGTGCCAGCAGTTTATATCCCGACAGGGGAAATCAGCCCCAGCATTTT. This gives the protein CASSLYPDRGNQPQHF.

In this sample, this clonotype turned up a few times. This rearrangement joins TRBV4-2 to TRBJ1-2, with a weak D call TRBD1 (6 bases). The V end lost 4 bases, the J end lost 2 bases, and 14 bases lay between the germline ends. Per germline, CDR1 LGHNA and CDR2 YNFKEQ. The CDR3 runs to 15 residues. The CDR3 coding sequence is TGTGCCAGCAGCCGTCGGAACAGGGAGAACTATGGCTACACCTTC. This codes for CASSRRNRENYGYTF.

This chain uses TRBV29-1 with TRBJ1-2; TRBD1 agrees at 8 bases. Unmatched junction bases numbered 8, after V lost 6 bases and J lost 2 bases. Germline CDR1 SQVTM, CDR2 ANQGSEA. This CDR3 has 14 amino acids. CDR3 in amino acids: CSVGSRDRNYGYTF. The CDR3 DNA reads TGCAGCGTAGGAAGCCGGGACAGGAACTATGGCTACACCTTC.

The rearrangement links TRBV20-1 to TRBJ2-3; D not resolved. Germline CDR1 reads DFQATT; CDR2 reads SNEGSKA (reference sequence). V lost 1 base, J lost 4 bases, and 12 bases lay in between. This CDR3 contains 14 residues. This CDR3 is CSARVAIPPDTQYF. The DNA of the CDR3 is TGCAGTGCTAGAGTTGCTATCCCCCCAGATACGCAGTATTTT.

The V call is TRBV6-1, the J call TRBJ1-2; TRBD1 agrees at 9 bases. Germline V gene lookup returns CDR1 MNHNS and CDR2 SASEGT. The V segment lost 2 bases and the J segment 3 bases; nucleotides outside the gene matches: 1. CDR3 size: 14 residues. The CDR3 loop reads CASSERTGDYGYTF. CDR3 DNA sequence: TGTGCCAGCAGTGAACGGACAGGGGACTATGGCTACACCTTC.

This clonotype was seen a few times. The chain uses TRBV6-5 and TRBJ2-7; no clear D. The V gene's germline CDR1 is MNHEY and CDR2 SVGAGI. The CDR3 is made up of 16 amino acids. Trimming cost V 6 bases and J 3 bases, with 21 bases left between them. CDR3 coding DNA: TGTGCCAGCAGACCCCGTCACACCTCACCCAGCTACGAGCAGTACTTC. It translates to CASRPRHTSPSYEQYF.

This clonotype turned up a few times. The chain employs TRBV20-1 and TRBJ2-3; D not certain. V shed 3 bases and J shed 3 bases, with 7 bases lying between them. Per the germline V gene, CDR1 is DFQATT and CDR2 is SNEGSKA (reference sequence). The CDR3 is 12 residues long. Here the CDR3 reads CSARVITDTQYF. The CDR3 DNA reads TGCAGTGCTAGGGTTATTACAGATACGCAGTATTTT.

The table lists this clonotype with a few counts. The rearrangement joins TRBV20-1 to TRBJ2-3; 11 positions match TRBD2. CDR3 length: 16 amino acids. The V segment lost 3 bases and the J segment 4 bases; nucleotides outside the gene matches: 9. Looked up from germline, CDR1 is DFQATT and CDR2 is SNEGSKA (reference sequence). Written as DNA, the CDR3 is TGCAGTGCTAGGGAGGCTAGCGGGAGGTTAGCAGATACGCAGTATTTT. Protein product: CSAREASGRLADTQYF.

This rearrangement joins TRBV9 to TRBJ2-1; D remains unclear. The germline gives CDR1 SGDLS, CDR2 YYNGEE. V was clipped by 8 bases and J by 3 bases, with 9 bases between them. CDR3 length: 12 amino acids. In nucleotides, the CDR3 is TGTGCCAGTGTGGACCTCTACAATGAGCAGTTCTTC. This encodes CASVDLYNEQFF.

There are a few counts of this clonotype. The V call is TRBV6-1, the J call TRBJ1-2, with D possibly being TRBD1 (5 bases). This CDR3 is 15 amino acids long. The germline CDR1 and CDR2 sequences are MNHNS and SASEGT. V shed 1 base and J shed 0 bases, with 9 bases lying between them. CDR3 amino acids: CASSEDGHSNYGYTF. As DNA, the CDR3 is TGTGCCAGCAGTGAAGATGGACACTCTAACTATGGCTACACCTTC.

The chain has TRBV4-2 and TRBJ2-1, with TRBD2 matching 10 bases. The CDR3 runs 15 residues. Unmatched junction bases numbered 7, after V lost 5 bases and J lost 6 bases. Germline loops: CDR1 LGHNA, CDR2 YNFKEQ. The CDR3 nucleotides read TGTGCCAGCAGCTCGCCCAGCGGGAGGGCCAATGAGCAGTTCTTC. The encoded protein is CASSSPSGRANEQFF.

This chain uses TRBV27 with TRBJ2-7; D unclear. The CDR3 totals 14 residues. From germline, CDR1 is MNHEY and CDR2 SMNVEV (reference sequence). V was trimmed by 2 bases and J by 4 bases, leaving 12 bases between them. The CDR3 DNA sequence: TGTGCCAGCAGTTTAGCGCGCTCCGGGTACGAGCAGTACTTC. This sequence encodes CASSLARSGYEQYF.

The sample holds a few counts of this clonotype. The chain joins TRBV12-3 or TRBV12-4 to TRBJ2-3, with 11 nucleotides matching TRBD2. The CDR3 spans 17 residues. V was clipped by 7 bases and J by 2 bases; unmatched bases: 11. The CDR3 DNA is TGTGCCAGCAATCCAACGGTAGCGGGAGGGCACACAGATACGCAGTATTTT. The encoded protein is CASNPTVAGGHTDTQYF.

The chain employs TRBV24-1 and TRBJ2-3; D not resolved. CDR3 length: 12 amino acids. The germline CDR1 and CDR2 sequences are KGHDR and SFDVKD. The V end was cut by 8 bases, the J end by 6 bases, with 11 bases between. CDR3 loop: CATNDREDTQYF. CDR3 DNA sequence: TGTGCCACCAATGACCGAGAGGATACGCAGTATTTT.

In regard to this clonotype: A junction end diverges from the germline sequence, so it may reflect a read error. The rearrangement uses TRBV7-9 and TRBJ2-4; possibly TRBD2 for D (5 bases). The J call is doubtful: the DNA matches TRBJ2-7 better. CDR1 is SEHNR and CDR2 is FQNEAQ in the germline V gene (reference sequence). The CDR3 runs 14 residues. The CDR3 coding sequence is TGTGCCTGCAGCTTAGGAGGACGAGGCGACGAGCAGTACTTC. Its protein is CACSLGGRGDEQYF.

Comment on this clonotype: This likely traces to a read error, being one base from a far larger clone. The chain couples TRBV6-1 to TRBJ1-2; 8 nucleotides line up with TRBD1. Germline loops: CDR1 MNHNS, CDR2 SASEGT. The CDR3 covers 13 residues. The trim removed 4 bases at V and 4 bases at J, leaving 2 bases unmatched. CDR3 sequence reads: CASSGTGIYGYTF. For the CDR3, the DNA is TGTGCCAGCAGTGGGACAGGGATCTATGGCTACACCTTC.

This rearrangement joins TRBV20-1 to TRBJ2-7; TRBD2 matches 8 bases. The DNA end lines up better with TRBJ2-5; the J call may be wrong. The CDR3 spans 14 residues. The germline gives CDR1 DFQATT, CDR2 SNEGSKA (reference sequence). Written as DNA, the CDR3 is TGCAGTGCCAAACCACTAGCGGTAGACGAGACCCAGTACTTC. It yields the protein CSAKPLAVDETQYF.

This clonotype was seen a few times. CDR3 nucleotides: TGTGCCACCAGCAGAGAAGGGAGGGCGACAGATACGCAGTATTTT. It encodes CATSREGRATDTQYF. J is TRBJ2-3 and V is TRBV15; 7 bases map to TRBD2. This CDR3 is 15 amino acids long. V trimming: 0 bases; J trimming: 3 bases; junction bases outside the gene matches: 3. CDR1 is LNHNV, CDR2 YYDKDF, per germline (reference sequence).